A selection of T cell receptor beta chains follows, all from one sample in a study of a mutant IDH1 vaccine in newly diagnosed glioma. Assay: immunoSEQ multiplex PCR; the TCRdb copy retains only in-frame clones and omits some. The table includes 35,000 to 45,000 clones, approximately 93% detected once. No antigen has been assigned to these receptors. Here the sequenced sample was PBMCs, taken from a glioma patient whose treatment included an IDH1 peptide vaccine. The source is a man between 45 and 60 years old with glioma. Both conserved end residues are part of each CDR3. The order of the fields is D gene, J gene, clone size, V gene, CDR3 DNA, CDR3 protein. The D gene is left open where the match is weak. Where a row states a size, it is once, few, many or the class of an expanded clone; other rows omit it.

D: .
J: TRBJ1-1
size: .
V: TRBV28
DNA: TGTGCCAGCAGTTTAGTGAACACTGAAGCTTTCTTT
CDR3: CASSLVNTEAFF

D: .
J: TRBJ2-5
size: .
V: TRBV12-5
DNA: TGTGCTAGTGGTTCGGGACGGCTGGAGACCCAGTACTTC
CDR3: CASGSGRLETQYF

D: .
J: TRBJ1-1
size: .
V: TRBV5-1
DNA: TGCGCCAGCAGCTTTGGCCGAGGGGGAGATAACACTGAAGCTTTCTTT
CDR3: CASSFGRGGDNTEAFF

D: TRBD1
J: TRBJ2-5
size: .
V: TRBV4-1
DNA: TGCGCCAGCAGCCAAGCCGGGACAGGTGGAGAGACCCAGTACTTC
CDR3: CASSQAGTGGETQYF

D: .
J: TRBJ1-5
size: few
V: TRBV28
DNA: TGTGCCAGCAGCCCACCACGACAAGTACAGAGCAATCAGCCCCAGCATTTT
CDR3: CASSPPRQVQSNQPQHF

D: .
J: TRBJ1-3
size: .
V: TRBV6-6
DNA: TGTGCCAGCACCCATCGACCGCACTCTGGAAACACCATATATTTT
CDR3: CASTHRPHSGNTIYF

D: .
J: TRBJ2-3
size: .
V: TRBV4-2
DNA: TGTGCCAGCAGCCAAGGACGCCGTGGCGGGAAGACAGATACGCAGTATTTT
CDR3: CASSQGRRGGKTDTQYF

D: .
J: TRBJ2-2
size: .
V: TRBV7-8
DNA: TGTGCCAGCAGCTCAGTCGGGCCAGGGAGCACCGGGGAGCTGTTTTTT
CDR3: CASSSVGPGSTGELFF

D: .
J: TRBJ2-7
size: .
V: TRBV5-5
DNA: TGTGCCAGCAGCTTTAATTACGAGCAGTACTTC
CDR3: CASSFNYEQYF

D: TRBD2
J: TRBJ2-5
size: .
V: TRBV5-6
DNA: TGTGCCAGCAGCGCCGGGACTAGCGGGGTCCAAGAGACCCAGTACTTC
CDR3: CASSAGTSGVQETQYF

D: TRBD2
J: TRBJ2-1
size: .
V: TRBV6-4
DNA: TGTGCCAGCAGTGTGGGACTAGCGGGTGGACGAAGCTCCTACAATGAGCAGTTCTTC
CDR3: CASSVGLAGGRSSYNEQFF

D: TRBD1
J: TRBJ1-4
size: .
V: TRBV7-9
DNA: TGTGCCAGCAGCTCGACAGGGCTGGGGGAAAAACTGTTTTTT
CDR3: CASSSTGLGEKLFF

D: TRBD2
J: TRBJ2-7
size: .
V: TRBV10-3
DNA: TGTGCCATCAGCGAGAGACTAGCGGGCGAGCAGTACTTC
CDR3: CAISERLAGEQYF

D: TRBD2
J: TRBJ2-1
size: .
V: TRBV29-1
DNA: TGCAGCGCTGGGGGGGATGGCTCCTACAATGAGCAGTTCTTC
CDR3: CSAGGDGSYNEQFF

D: .
J: TRBJ1-2
size: .
V: TRBV9
DNA: TGTGCCAGCAGTGAGTTCAACTATGGCTACACCTTC
CDR3: CASSEFNYGYTF

D: TRBD1
J: TRBJ1-4
size: once
V: TRBV9
DNA: TGTGCCAGCAGAGGGACAGAGAATGAAAAACTGTTTTTT
CDR3: CASRGTENEKLFF

D: .
J: TRBJ2-7
size: .
V: TRBV7-2
DNA: TGTGCCAGCAGCTTAATGGGGGTCGACTACGAGCAGTACTTC
CDR3: CASSLMGVDYEQYF

D: .
J: TRBJ1-3
size: .
V: TRBV4-1
DNA: TGCGCCAGCAGCCAAGATAGAGAGATCCGTTTGGGAAACACCATATATTTT
CDR3: CASSQDREIRLGNTIYF

D: .
J: TRBJ2-4
size: medium-sized
V: TRBV4-2
DNA: TGTGCCAGCAGCCCCTGGGGAGGGACAGAAAACATTCAGTACTTC
CDR3: CASSPWGGTENIQYF

D: .
J: TRBJ2-7
size: .
V: TRBV5-5
DNA: TGTGCCAGCAGCCTCGTCTGGGGGCCCTACGAGCAGTACTTC
CDR3: CASSLVWGPYEQYF

D: .
J: TRBJ2-5
size: .
V: TRBV9
DNA: TGTGCCAGCAGCCTACGACAGGCCGGGGCAGAGACCCAGTACTTC
CDR3: CASSLRQAGAETQYF

D: .
J: TRBJ1-2
size: .
V: TRBV5-1
DNA: TGCGCCAGCAGCTTGGGCAGTGGGGCGGCCAGCTATGGCTACACCTTC
CDR3: CASSLGSGAASYGYTF

D: TRBD2
J: TRBJ2-3
size: .
V: TRBV7-9
DNA: TGTGCCAGCAGTCATAGCGGGAGGGGGCGATTGTCGCAGTATTTT
CDR3: CASSHSGRGRLSQYF

D: .
J: TRBJ2-3
size: .
V: TRBV5-1
DNA: TGCGCCAGCAGCTTAGAGGATGGTACGCAGTATTTT
CDR3: CASSLEDGTQYF